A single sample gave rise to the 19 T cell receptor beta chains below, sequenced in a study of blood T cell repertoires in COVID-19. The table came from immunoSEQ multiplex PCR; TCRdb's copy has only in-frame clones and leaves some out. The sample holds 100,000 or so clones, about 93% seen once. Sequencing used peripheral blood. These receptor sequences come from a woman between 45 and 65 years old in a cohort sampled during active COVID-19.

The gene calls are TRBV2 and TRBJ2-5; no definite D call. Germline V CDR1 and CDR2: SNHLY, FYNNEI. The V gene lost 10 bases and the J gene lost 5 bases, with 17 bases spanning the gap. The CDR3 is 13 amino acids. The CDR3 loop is CAIQLRVFETQYF. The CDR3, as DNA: TGTGCCATCCAACTTCGGGTTTTCGAGACCCAGTACTTC.

The CDR3 loop is CASTTGGPHQPQHF. The CDR3 region has the DNA TGTGCCAGCACCACCGGGGGGCCCCATCAGCCCCAGCATTTT. The J gene is TRBJ1-5, the V gene TRBV28; a possible D gene is TRBD1 (6 bases). Germline CDR1 reads MDHEN; CDR2 reads SYDVKM. This CDR3 contains 14 residues. V was pared by 7 bases and J by 5 bases, with 15 bases between.

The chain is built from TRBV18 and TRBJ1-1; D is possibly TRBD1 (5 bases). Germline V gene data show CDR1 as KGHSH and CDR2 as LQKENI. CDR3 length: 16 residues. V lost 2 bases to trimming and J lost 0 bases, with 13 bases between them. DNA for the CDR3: TGTGCCAGCTCACCAGGGGGGTGGGTAATGAACACTGAAGCTTTCTTT. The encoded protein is CASSPGGWVMNTEAFF.

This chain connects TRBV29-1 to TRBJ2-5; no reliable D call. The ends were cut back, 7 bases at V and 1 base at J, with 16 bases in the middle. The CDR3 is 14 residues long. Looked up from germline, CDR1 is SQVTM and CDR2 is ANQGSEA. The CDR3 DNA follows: TGCAGCGCCTCCTACCGTCCCCTCCAAGAGACCCAGTACTTC. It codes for CSASYRPLQETQYF.

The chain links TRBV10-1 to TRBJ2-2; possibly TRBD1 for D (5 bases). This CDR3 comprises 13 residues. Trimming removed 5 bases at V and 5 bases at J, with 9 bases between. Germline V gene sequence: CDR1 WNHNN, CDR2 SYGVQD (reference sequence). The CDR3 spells CASSPQGTGELFF. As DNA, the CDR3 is TGCGCCAGCAGTCCCCAGGGTACCGGGGAGCTGTTTTTT.

CDR3 protein: CASPPREGSYEQYF. Written as DNA, the CDR3 is TGTGCCAGCCCCCCCCGGGAGGGGTCCTACGAGCAGTACTTC. J is TRBJ2-7 and V is TRBV6-5; 8 bases agree with TRBD2. Losses at the gene ends were 8 bases for V and 1 base for J; bases not matched to a gene: 7. The CDR3 covers 14 residues. Looked up from germline, CDR1 is MNHEY and CDR2 is SVGAGI.

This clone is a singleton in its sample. The CDR3 nucleotides read TGTGCCAGCGGACGGGACTTTGGGGATTCACCCCTCCACTTT. Its translation: CASGRDFGDSPLHF. The chain couples TRBV6-5 to TRBJ1-6; weak D call: TRBD1 (5 bases). The germline CDR1 and CDR2 sequences are MNHEY and SVGAGI. The CDR3 is made up of 14 amino acids. The germline V and J ends were trimmed by 8 bases and 8 bases, with 16 bases remaining between them.

CDR3 bases: TGCAGCGTTACCGACCAGGGTTTGGGTGGCTACACCTTC. Protein sequence: CSVTDQGLGGYTF. This chain links TRBV29-1 with TRBJ1-2; weak D call: TRBD1 (5 bases). Germline V gene data show CDR1 as SQVTM and CDR2 as ANQGSEA. Trimming stripped 5 bases from V and 7 bases from J, with 17 bases between. This CDR3 has 13 residues.

In DNA form, the CDR3 reads TGTGCCAGCAGTTCCACAGGGGGTTACGAGCAGTACTTC. Its translation: CASSSTGGYEQYF. J is TRBJ2-7 and V is TRBV6-6; 8 positions match TRBD1. This CDR3 has 13 amino acids. Trimming at V came to 4 bases and at J to 4 bases, leaving 3 bases not matched to a gene. From germline, CDR1 is MNHNY and CDR2 SVGAGI (reference sequence).

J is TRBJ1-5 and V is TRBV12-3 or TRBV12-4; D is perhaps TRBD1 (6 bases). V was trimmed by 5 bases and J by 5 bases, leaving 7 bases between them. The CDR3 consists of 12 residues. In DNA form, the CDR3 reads TGTGCCAGCAGTCAGGGGTATCAGCCCCAGCATTTT. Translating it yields CASSQGYQPQHF.

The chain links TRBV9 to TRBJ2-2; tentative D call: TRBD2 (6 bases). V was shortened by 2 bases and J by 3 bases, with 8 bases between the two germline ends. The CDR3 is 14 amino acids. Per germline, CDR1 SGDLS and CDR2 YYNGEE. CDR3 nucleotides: TGTGCCAGCAGCGTCTGGGGGGACACCGGGGAGCTGTTTTTT. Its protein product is CASSVWGDTGELFF.

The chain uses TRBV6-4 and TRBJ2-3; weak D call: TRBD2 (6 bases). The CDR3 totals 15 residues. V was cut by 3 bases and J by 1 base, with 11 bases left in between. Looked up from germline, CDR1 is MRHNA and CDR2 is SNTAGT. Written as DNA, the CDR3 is TGTGCCAGCAGTGAATGGCCGGGAGGCACAGATACGCAGTATTTT. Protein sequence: CASSEWPGGTDTQYF.

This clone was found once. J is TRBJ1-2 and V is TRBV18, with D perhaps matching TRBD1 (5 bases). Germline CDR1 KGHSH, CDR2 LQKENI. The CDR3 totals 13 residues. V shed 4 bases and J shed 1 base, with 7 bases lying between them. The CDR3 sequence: CASSHDSNYGYTF. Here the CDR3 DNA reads TGTGCCAGCTCACACGACAGTAACTATGGCTACACCTTC.

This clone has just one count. The CDR3 sequence is CASSLGRLPVDEQYF. CDR3 nucleotides: TGTGCCAGCAGCTTAGGACGACTCCCAGTAGACGAGCAGTACTTC. J is TRBJ2-7 and V is TRBV7-8; no clear D. CDR3 size: 15 residues. Per germline, CDR1 SGHVS and CDR2 FQNEAQ. V dropped 1 base and J dropped 5 bases, with 15 bases sitting between them.

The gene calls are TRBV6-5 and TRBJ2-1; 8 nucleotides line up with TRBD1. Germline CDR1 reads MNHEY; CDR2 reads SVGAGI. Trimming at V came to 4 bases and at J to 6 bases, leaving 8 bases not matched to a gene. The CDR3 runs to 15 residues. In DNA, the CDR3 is TGTGCCAGCAGTTGGTCGCAGGGGGCCATCAATGAGCAGTTCTTC. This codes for CASSWSQGAINEQFF.

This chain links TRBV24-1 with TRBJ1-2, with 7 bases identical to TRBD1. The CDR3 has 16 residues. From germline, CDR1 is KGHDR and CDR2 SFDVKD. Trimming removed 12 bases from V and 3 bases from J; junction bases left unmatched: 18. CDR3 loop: CAAHSYIKTGDYGYTF. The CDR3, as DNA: TGTGCCGCACACTCTTATATTAAAACAGGGGACTATGGCTACACCTTC.

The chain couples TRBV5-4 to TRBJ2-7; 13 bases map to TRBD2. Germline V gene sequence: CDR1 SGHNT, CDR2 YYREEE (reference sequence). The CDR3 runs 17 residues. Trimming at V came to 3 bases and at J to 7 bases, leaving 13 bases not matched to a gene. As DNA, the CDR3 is TGTGCCAGCAGCTCCCTAGCCGGGACTAGCGGGGTGGAAGAGCAGTACTTC. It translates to CASSSLAGTSGVEEQYF.

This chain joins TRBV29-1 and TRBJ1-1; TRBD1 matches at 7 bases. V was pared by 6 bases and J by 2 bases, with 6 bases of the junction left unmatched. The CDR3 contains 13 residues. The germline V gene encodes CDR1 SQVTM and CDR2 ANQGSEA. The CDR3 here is CSVAGTANTEAFF. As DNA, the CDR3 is TGCAGCGTGGCCGGGACAGCCAACACTGAAGCTTTCTTT.

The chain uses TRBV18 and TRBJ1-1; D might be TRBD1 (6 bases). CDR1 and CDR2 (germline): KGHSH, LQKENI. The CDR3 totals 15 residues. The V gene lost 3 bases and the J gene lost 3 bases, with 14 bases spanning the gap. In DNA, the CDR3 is TGTGCCAGCTCACCTTTGGCGGCAGGGGACACTGAAGCTTTCTTT. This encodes CASSPLAAGDTEAFF.